The 28 T cell receptor beta chains given below trace back to one sample, sequenced in a study of blood T cell repertoires in COVID-19. Sequencing used immunoSEQ multiplex PCR; TCRdb keeps in-frame clones, though not all of them. The table lists 250,000 to 350,000 clones, 80% to 90% of them singletons. The sample was peripheral blood. Receptor source: a woman aged 45-60 years with COVID-19, enrolled during active disease.

This clone has only a few counts. The sample contains more than one DNA sequence encoding this CDR3. This chain uses TRBV11-3 with TRBJ2-7, with D hard to call. Germline CDR1 reads SGHNT; CDR2 reads YENEEA. Trimming cost V 0 bases and J 7 bases, with 4 bases left between them. The CDR3 runs to 11 residues. The CDR3 DNA reads as TGTGCCAGCAGCTTAGACAGTGAGCAGTACTTC. It translates to CASSLDSEQYF.

This clone was seen at least ten times. The chain uses TRBV3-1 (or the pseudogene TRBV3-2) and TRBJ1-2, with D possibly matching TRBD1 (5 bases). Trimming took off 7 bases at V and 6 bases at J, with 15 bases between the two ends. Germline CDR1 is LGHDT and CDR2 is YNNKEL (reference sequence). The CDR3 has 13 residues. CDR3: CASKLGPGDGYTF. The CDR3, as DNA: TGTGCCAGCAAGTTGGGGCCTGGGGATGGCTACACCTTC.

This clone was counted a single time. The chain uses TRBV29-1 and TRBJ2-1, with 8 bases that match TRBD2. The germline V gene has CDR1 SQVTM and CDR2 ANQGSEA. The CDR3 loop spans 14 amino acids. The J segment lost 8 bases and the V segment lost 4 bases, leaving 10 bases of the junction unmatched. CDR3 nucleotide sequence: TGCAGCGTTGCTAAAGGGACTAGTCCCGATGAGCAGTTCTTC. Translating gives CSVAKGTSPDEQFF.

V gene TRBV6-6 combines with J gene TRBJ2-1; TRBD2 aligns across 8 bases. The V and J ends lost 8 bases and 4 bases, in that order; junction bases with no gene match: 13. This CDR3 spans 16 amino acids. The germline V gene has CDR1 MNHNY and CDR2 SVGAGI (reference sequence). CDR3 nucleotides: TGTGCCAGCGGTAGACTAGCGAGAGCGGGGTACAATGAGCAGTTCTTC. It codes for CASGRLARAGYNEQFF.

The CDR3 DNA is TGTGCCACGCGGGACCCGAGCACAGATACGCAGTATTTT. It specifies CATRDPSTDTQYF. The chain has TRBV24-1 and TRBJ2-3, with D possibly TRBD2 on 6 matching bases. CDR3 length: 13 amino acids. The V and J ends lost 10 bases and 0 bases respectively, with 10 bases between them. From germline, CDR1 is KGHDR and CDR2 SFDVKD.

This chain connects TRBV30 to TRBJ1-5, with D perhaps matching TRBD1 (6 bases). The CDR3 is 14 amino acids. Germline CDR1 is GTSNPN and CDR2 is SVGIG (reference sequence). The V end was cut by 1 base, the J end by 6 bases, with 13 bases between. CDR3 loop: CAWSAQGGGQPQHF. For the CDR3, the DNA is TGTGCCTGGAGTGCACAGGGCGGGGGTCAGCCCCAGCATTTT.

The chain carries TRBV19 and TRBJ1-3; D may be TRBD1 (6 bases). Germline assignment: CDR1 LNHDA and CDR2 SQIVND (reference sequence). V was cut by 3 bases and J by 4 bases, with 16 bases left in between. The CDR3 extends over 16 amino acids. CDR3 loop: CASSMSRTGSGNTIYF. In DNA, the CDR3 is TGTGCCAGTAGTATGTCTCGAACAGGGTCGGGAAACACCATATATTTT.

The V call is TRBV12-5, the J call TRBJ2-7, with TRBD2 matching 10 bases. The CDR3 loop spans 12 amino acids. Per the germline V gene, CDR1 is LGHNT and CDR2 is FRNRAP. The trim removed 6 bases at V and 7 bases at J, leaving 3 bases unmatched. The CDR3 spells CASGLAGLEQYF. CDR3 nucleotide sequence: TGTGCTAGTGGACTAGCGGGATTGGAGCAGTACTTC. Combining the CDR3 with reference TRBV12-5 and TRBJ2-7 gives the whole variable domain DARVTQTPRHKVTEMGQEVTMRCQPILGHNTVFWYRQTMMQGLELLAYFRNRAPLDDSGMPKDRFSAEMPDATLATLKIQPSEPRDSAVYFCASGLAGLEQYFGPGTRLTVT.

The V and J genes are TRBV5-1 and TRBJ2-3; 8 positions match TRBD2. Germline values: CDR1 SGHRS, CDR2 YFSETQ. This CDR3 is built from 16 residues. After removal of 0 bases from V and 4 bases from J, the junction contained 7 bases not matched to a gene. The CDR3 spells CASSLEQRESADTQYF. The CDR3 DNA reads as TGCGCCAGCAGCTTGGAGCAGCGGGAGAGCGCAGATACGCAGTATTTT. The variable domain in full, with the rest retrieved from reference TRBV5-1 and TRBJ2-3, is KAGVTQTPRYLIKTRGQQVTLSCSPISGHRSVSWYQQTPGQGLQFLFEYFSETQRNKGNFPGRFSGRQFSNSRSEMNVSTLELGDSALYLCASSLEQRESADTQYFGPGTRLTVL.

The V gene is TRBV27, the J gene TRBJ2-2; D possibly corresponds to TRBD1 (6 bases). Germline V CDR1 and CDR2: MNHEY, SMNVEV (reference sequence). CDR3 length: 14 amino acids. Trimming left V 4 bases short and J 0 bases short, with 6 bases between. The CDR3 loop reads CASSWTANTGELFF. CDR3 nucleotides: TGTGCCAGCAGTTGGACAGCGAACACCGGGGAGCTGTTTTTT.

The V gene is TRBV3-1 (or the pseudogene TRBV3-2), the J gene TRBJ2-7; D is perhaps TRBD1 (6 bases). The CDR3 runs to 14 residues. Per the germline V gene, CDR1 is LGHDT and CDR2 is YNNKEL (reference sequence). V was cut by 1 base and J by 6 bases, with 13 bases left in between. The CDR3 reads CASSQGWQGIEQYF. As DNA, the CDR3 is TGTGCCAGCAGCCAAGGATGGCAGGGGATCGAGCAGTACTTC.

The CDR3 loop reads CASSFWTSETDTQYF. The CDR3 nucleotides read TGTGCCAGCAGCTTCTGGACTAGCGAGACAGATACGCAGTATTTT. V is TRBV11-2 and J is TRBJ2-3; 9 bases align to TRBD2. This CDR3 region has 15 residues. V was pared by 3 bases and J by 3 bases, with 4 bases of the junction left unmatched. Germline V lookup: CDR1 SGHAT, CDR2 FQNNGV. The variable domain in full, completed from reference TRBV11-2 and TRBJ2-3, reads EAGVAQSPRYKIIEKRQSVAFWCNPISGHATLYWYQQILGQGPKLLIQFQNNGVVDDSQLPKDRFSAERLKGVDSTLKIQPAKLEDSAVYLCASSFWTSETDTQYFGPGTRLTVL.

The V and J genes are TRBV11-2 and TRBJ2-2, with 7 bases aligning to TRBD1. The CDR3 length is 15 residues. V shed 5 bases, J shed 2 bases, and the junction held 5 bases outside the gene matches. Germline CDR1 reads SGHAT; CDR2 reads FQNNGV. DNA of the CDR3: TGTGCCAGCAGCCCCGGGACAGCCAACACCGGGGAGCTGTTTTTT. Amino acids: CASSPGTANTGELFF.

The gene calls are TRBV19 and TRBJ1-1; D is possibly TRBD1 (5 bases). CDR3 length: 16 residues. The ends were cut back, 0 bases at V and 0 bases at J, with 11 bases in the middle. Looked up from germline, CDR1 is LNHDA and CDR2 is SQIVND (reference sequence). The CDR3 protein is CASSIDAGRMNTEAFF. The CDR3 coding sequence is TGTGCCAGTAGTATAGATGCGGGACGGATGAACACTGAAGCTTTCTTT.

This sequence joins TRBV28 and TRBJ2-2; D is undetermined. V lost 1 base, J lost 0 bases, and 6 bases lay in between. This CDR3 contains 15 residues. Germline V CDR1 and CDR2: MDHEN, SYDVKM. In DNA form, the CDR3 reads TGTGCCAGCAGTTTATCGCCAGCGAACACCGGGGAGCTGTTTTTT. It codes for CASSLSPANTGELFF.

This chain connects TRBV19 to TRBJ2-1; 7 bases match TRBD2. V shed 2 bases and J 4 bases; nucleotides not matched to a gene: 2. The CDR3 is made up of 14 amino acids. In germline, CDR1 is LNHDA, CDR2 SQIVND (reference sequence). The CDR3 sequence: CASSIQRDYNEQFF. As DNA, the CDR3 is TGTGCCAGTAGTATACAGCGGGATTACAATGAGCAGTTCTTC. The full variable domain, completed using reference TRBV19 and TRBJ2-1, is DGGITQSPKYLFRKEGQNVTLSCEQNLNHDAMYWYRQDPGQGLRLIYYSQIVNDFQKGDIAEGYSVSREKKESFPLTVTSAQKNPTAFYLCASSIQRDYNEQFFGPGTRLTVL.

This clone was seen at least ten times. The chain has TRBV5-8 and TRBJ1-4; 8 bases match TRBD1. Germline V CDR1 and CDR2: SGHTS, YDEGEE. Trimming cost V 3 bases and J 8 bases; bases outside gene matches: 9. This CDR3 comprises 15 residues. The CDR3 sequence is CASSSRGQVVEKLFF. The DNA for the CDR3 is TGTGCCAGCAGCTCGCGGGGACAGGTTGTGGAAAAACTGTTTTTT. The full variable domain, with the rest looked up from reference TRBV5-8 and TRBJ1-4, is EAGVTQSPTHLIKTRGQQATLRCSPISGHTSVYWYQQALGLGLQFLLWYDEGEERNRGNFPPRFSGRQFPNYSSELNVNALELEDSALYLCASSSRGQVVEKLFFGSGTQLSVL.

The chain is built from TRBV12-5 and TRBJ2-3, with TRBD1 matching 8 bases. The length of the CDR3 is 15 residues. Per germline, CDR1 LGHNT and CDR2 FRNRAP. J gave up 3 bases and V 6 bases, and 8 bases lay outside the gene matches. CDR3 protein: CASGLGTGKTDTQYF. CDR3 DNA sequence: TGTGCTAGTGGCCTAGGGACAGGAAAAACAGATACGCAGTATTTT.

The rearrangement joins TRBV23-1 to TRBJ1-6; perhaps TRBD1 as D (6 bases). TRBV23-1 is an open reading frame, and its role is uncertain. Trimming shortened V by 2 bases and J by 4 bases, and 9 bases separated the two germline ends. The CDR3 is made up of 15 amino acids. The CDR3 DNA reads TGCGCCAGCAGTCAACCGACAGGATATAATTCACCCCTCCACTTT. Translation gives CASSQPTGYNSPLHF.

The gene calls are TRBV13 and TRBJ2-7; 14 bases fit TRBD2. Germline V lookup: CDR1 PRHDT, CDR2 FYEKMQ (reference sequence). This CDR3 is 16 amino acids long. J gave up 2 bases and V 5 bases, and 5 bases lay outside the gene matches. This CDR3 reads CASSPRTSGRTYEQYF. The CDR3 nucleotides are TGTGCCAGCAGCCCACGGACTAGCGGGAGGACCTACGAGCAGTACTTC.

This clone showed up just once. The CDR3 DNA sequence: TGTGCCAGCACTGACCGGGATTTTCAAGGGGAAAAACTGTTTTTT. Its translation: CASTDRDFQGEKLFF. The chain has TRBV2 and TRBJ1-4; D is uncertain. The CDR3 runs 15 residues. CDR1 is SNHLY and CDR2 is FYNNEI in the germline V gene. Trimming stripped 7 bases from V and 8 bases from J, with 20 bases between.

V gene TRBV6-6 combines with J gene TRBJ1-4, with D unclear. Germline assignment: CDR1 MNHNY and CDR2 SVGAGI (reference sequence). The CDR3 length is 13 residues. Trimming pared 7 bases from V and 4 bases from J, leaving 10 bases between. CDR3 coding DNA: TGTGCCAGCACGCAGATACATAATGAAAAACTGTTTTTT. Protein product: CASTQIHNEKLFF.

The V gene is TRBV6-4, the J gene TRBJ1-1; 12 bases match TRBD1. CDR1 is MRHNA, CDR2 SNTAGT, per germline. The V gene end was trimmed by 7 bases and the J gene end by 4 bases; junction bases not matched to a gene: 13. This CDR3 comprises 17 residues. The CDR3 sequence is CASIERDRGRMGTEAFF. In DNA, the CDR3 is TGTGCCAGCATCGAGCGGGACAGGGGGCGTATGGGCACTGAAGCTTTCTTT.

V and J are TRBV27 and TRBJ1-5; tentative D call: TRBD1 (6 bases). Germline values: CDR1 MNHEY, CDR2 SMNVEV (reference sequence). V dropped 6 bases and J dropped 0 bases, with 18 bases sitting between them. This CDR3 contains 17 residues. The CDR3 spells CASRFLVRGNSNQPQHF. CDR3 DNA: TGTGCCAGCAGGTTTCTCGTCAGGGGTAATAGCAATCAGCCCCAGCATTTT.

The rearrangement links TRBV7-2 to TRBJ2-4, with TRBD2 matching over 11 bases. After removal of 6 bases from V and 6 bases from J, the junction contained 16 bases not matched to a gene. Germline CDR1 is SGHTA and CDR2 is FQGNSA. CDR3 length: 18 residues. The CDR3 coding sequence is TGTGCCAGCAGTCGAGAGCGGGGGAGTAGCGGGAGGGGAAACATTCAGTACTTC. It encodes CASSRERGSSGRGNIQYF.

The chain uses TRBV2 and TRBJ1-2; perhaps TRBD1 as D (5 bases). The CDR3 consists of 13 residues. Germline V CDR1 and CDR2: SNHLY, FYNNEI. Trimming took off 4 bases at V and 4 bases at J, with 10 bases between the two ends. CDR3 DNA sequence: TGTGCCAGCAGTGTAGTACAGGTCTATGGCTACACCTTC. Translating gives CASSVVQVYGYTF.

This sequence joins TRBV28 and TRBJ1-2; TRBD1 matches at 7 bases. Germline assignment: CDR1 MDHEN and CDR2 SYDVKM. This CDR3 contains 16 residues. V lost 2 bases to trimming and J lost 5 bases; unmatched junction nucleotides: 11. CDR3 nucleotides: TGTGCCAGCAGTTTACCGGGACAGCGCGTAATTTATGGCTACACCTTC. Its protein is CASSLPGQRVIYGYTF.

The CDR3 spells CASSLGGRGTGELFF. Written as DNA, the CDR3 is TGTGCCAGCAGCTTGGGCGGGAGAGGCACCGGGGAGCTGTTTTTT. This chain uses TRBV5-4 with TRBJ2-2; 7 positions agree with TRBD2. V shed 0 bases and J 4 bases; nucleotides not matched to a gene: 3. The CDR3 is 15 residues long. Germline CDR1 SGHNT, CDR2 YYREEE (reference sequence). Drawing the rest from reference TRBV5-4 and TRBJ2-2, the complete variable domain is ETGVTQSPTHLIKTRGQQVTLRCSSQSGHNTVSWYQQALGQGPQFIFQYYREEENGRGNFPPRFSGLQFPNYSSELNVNALELDDSALYLCASSLGGRGTGELFFGEGSRLTVL.